The rows below give T cell receptor beta chains drawn from one sample of a study of blood T cell repertoires in COVID-19. The repertoire was sequenced with immunoSEQ multiplex PCR; TCRdb's copy has only in-frame clones and lacks some. The sample has about 220,000 clones; 70% to 90% are singletons. Sequenced: PBMCs or T cells enriched from blood (not recorded which). The source of these receptors is a woman aged 35 to 49 with acute COVID-19. Both conserved end residues are part of each CDR3. Each record gives: clone size, J gene, V gene, D gene, CDR3 protein, CDR3 DNA. The D gene is left open where the match is weak. Clone size is given for some rows only: seen once, a few or many times, or a class if the clone is expanded.

. | TRBJ1-1 | TRBV6-2/TRBV6-3 | TRBD1 | CASSSQQGGYTEAFF | TGTGCCAGCAGTTCTCAACAGGGGGGATACACTGAAGCTTTCTTT
. | TRBJ2-3 | TRBV19 | . | CASSRQRTVGADTQYF | TGTGCCAGTAGTAGACAGCGGACAGTTGGGGCGGATACGCAGTATTTT
. | TRBJ1-2 | TRBV12-3/TRBV12-4 | . | CASSFYAQEGYTF | TGTGCCAGCAGTTTCTACGCGCAAGAGGGCTACACCTTC
few | TRBJ1-5 | TRBV7-9 | . | CASSSYRERQPQHF | TGTGCCAGCAGCTCATACAGGGAACGTCAGCCCCAGCATTTT
. | TRBJ1-6 | TRBV7-2 | . | CASSLLLGSPLHF | TGTGCCAGCAGCTTACTCCTCGGTTCACCCCTCCACTTT
few | TRBJ2-5 | TRBV2 | TRBD1 | CASSNPDRGKTQYF | TGTGCCAGCAGTAACCCGGACAGGGGAAAGACCCAGTACTTC
. | TRBJ2-2 | TRBV4-3 | TRBD1 | CASSQGQGTGELFF | TGCGCCAGCAGCCAAGGACAGGGGACCGGGGAGCTGTTTTTT
. | TRBJ2-2 | TRBV19 | . | CASSIDYRGGNTGELFF | TGTGCCAGTAGTATAGACTACAGAGGGGGAAACACCGGGGAGCTGTTTTTT
. | TRBJ1-4 | TRBV5-6 | . | CASSQAGVNEKLFF | TGTGCCAGCAGCCAGGCGGGGGTTAATGAAAAACTGTTTTTT
few | TRBJ2-1 | TRBV10-3 | . | CAISEGYRSGNEQFF | TGTGCCATCAGTGAAGGCTACCGTTCGGGCAATGAGCAGTTCTTC
. | TRBJ1-1 | TRBV24-1 | . | CATSDGREAFF | TGTGCCACCAGTGACGGAAGGGAGGCTTTCTTT
. | TRBJ1-1 | TRBV6-1 | . | CASSEPAGQLNTEAFF | TGTGCCAGCAGTGAACCCGCAGGACAGCTGAACACTGAAGCTTTCTTT
. | TRBJ2-7 | TRBV9 | TRBD2 | CASSVGPREGPYEQYF | TGTGCCAGCAGCGTAGGTCCCAGGGAGGGACCCTACGAGCAGTACTTC
. | TRBJ2-1 | TRBV10-3 | . | CANGPGDYNEQFF | TGTGCCAACGGACCGGGGGATTACAATGAGCAGTTCTTC
. | TRBJ1-2 | TRBV5-1 | . | CASSLAGESIYGYTF | TGCGCCAGCAGCTTGGCCGGGGAGAGTATCTATGGCTACACCTTC
. | TRBJ1-2 | TRBV5-1 | . | CASSGGGGYTF | TGCGCCAGCAGCGGGGGAGGCGGCTACACCTTC
. | TRBJ2-3 | TRBV9 | . | CARLTGTPTNTQYF | TGTGCCAGACTAACCGGGACTCCGACGAATACGCAGTATTTT
. | TRBJ2-1 | TRBV11-2 | TRBD2 | CASTSFNSGVGNEQFF | TGTGCCAGCACCTCTTTTAATAGCGGGGTTGGCAATGAGCAGTTCTTC
few | TRBJ2-4 | TRBV7-2 | . | CASSLGAVRQGRAKNIQYF | TGTGCCAGCAGCTTAGGCGCCGTTCGGCAGGGCCGAGCCAAAAACATTCAGTACTTC
. | TRBJ1-6 | TRBV19 | . | CASSIVADFNSPLHF | TGTGCCAGTAGTATAGTTGCGGACTTTAATTCACCCCTCCACTTT
. | TRBJ1-5 | TRBV10-3 | . | CATAQGLGQPQHF | TGTGCCACCGCCCAGGGGTTAGGTCAGCCCCAGCATTTT
. | TRBJ2-3 | TRBV11-3 | . | CASSLEGGSSGYFTDTQYF | TGTGCCAGCAGCTTAGAAGGTGGAAGTAGCGGATATTTCACAGATACGCAGTATTTT
few | TRBJ2-7 | TRBV5-1 | . | CASSPSQNRETYEQYF | TGCGCCAGCAGCCCCTCGCAAAATAGGGAGACCTACGAGCAGTACTTC
. | TRBJ1-2 | TRBV9 | TRBD1 | CASSSPGGNYGYTF | TGTGCCAGCAGCTCTCCAGGGGGTAACTATGGCTACACCTTC
. | TRBJ1-6 | TRBV30 | . | CAWTLNSPLHF | TGTGCCTGGACCTTAAATTCACCCCTCCACTTT
. | TRBJ1-3 | TRBV9 | . | CASSVEVWGVSGNTIYF | TGTGCCAGCAGCGTAGAGGTTTGGGGCGTCTCTGGAAACACCATATATTTT
. | TRBJ1-4 | TRBV30 | TRBD1 | CAWSENRGGEKLFF | TGTGCCTGGAGTGAAAACAGGGGTGGCGAAAAACTGTTTTTT
. | TRBJ2-5 | TRBV10-1 | TRBD2 | CASSPSAGEETQYF | TGCGCCAGCAGCCCCTCAGCGGGAGAAGAGACCCAGTACTTC
. | TRBJ1-2 | TRBV19 | TRBD1 | CASKLGGQGAIGYGYTF | TGTGCCAGTAAACTAGGGGGACAGGGGGCCATAGGTTATGGCTACACCTTC
. | TRBJ1-1 | TRBV3-1/TRBV3-2 | . | CASSQGGDEAFF | TGTGCCAGCAGCCAAGGGGGGGACGAAGCTTTCTTT
. | TRBJ1-2 | TRBV5-1 | . | CASSLAREGSLGYTF | TGCGCCAGCAGCTTGGCCCGTGAGGGTTCCCTCGGCTACACCTTC
. | TRBJ1-2 | TRBV30 | TRBD1 | CAWSSLTGPNYGYTF | TGTGCCTGGAGCTCCCTGACAGGGCCCAACTATGGCTACACCTTC
once | TRBJ2-7 | TRBV12-3/TRBV12-4 | . | CASSQQVYEQYF | TGTGCCAGCAGCCAGCAGGTTTACGAGCAGTACTTC
. | TRBJ2-5 | TRBV2 | TRBD1 | CASRRTGGSETQYF | TGTGCCAGCAGAAGGACAGGGGGCTCGGAGACCCAGTACTTC
. | TRBJ2-1 | TRBV7-9 | . | CASSSLTLAEQFF | TGTGCCAGCAGCTCATTGACTCTAGCCGAGCAGTTCTTC
. | TRBJ1-2 | TRBV15 | . | CATSAGYGYTF | TGTGCCACCAGCGCAGGCTATGGCTACACCTTC
. | TRBJ1-4 | TRBV27 | TRBD1 | CASSRLQGARDEKLFF | TGTGCCAGCAGTAGACTCCAGGGGGCTAGGGATGAAAAACTGTTTTTT
. | TRBJ2-7 | TRBV4-2 | . | CASSQGRGRYEQYF | TGTGCCAGCAGCCAAGGAAGGGGCCGGTACGAGCAGTACTTC
. | TRBJ2-7 | TRBV11-2 | . | CASAGAREQYF | TGTGCCAGCGCTGGGGCACGGGAGCAGTACTTC
once | TRBJ2-1 | TRBV19 | . | CASRGIMRGENNEQFF | TGTGCCAGTAGGGGGATTATGCGCGGGGAAAACAATGAGCAGTTCTTC
once | TRBJ1-2 | TRBV18 | . | CASSLNPGDGYTF | TGTGCCAGCTCACTCAACCCAGGGGATGGCTACACCTTC
once | TRBJ2-1 | TRBV7-2 | TRBD2 | CASSLLAGVYNEQFF | TGTGCCAGCAGCCTTCTAGCGGGAGTCTACAATGAGCAGTTCTTC
. | TRBJ2-2 | TRBV7-2 | TRBD2 | CASSPRGTSGGANTGELFF | TGTGCCAGCAGCCCCAGAGGGACTAGCGGGGGGGCCAACACCGGGGAGCTGTTTTTT
. | TRBJ1-1 | TRBV11-3 | TRBD1 | CASSFLTGLNTEAFF | TGTGCCAGCAGCTTTTTGACAGGGTTGAACACTGAAGCTTTCTTT
. | TRBJ2-3 | TRBV18 | TRBD2 | CASSPFRSSGKSDTQYF | TGTGCCAGCTCACCATTCCGCTCTAGCGGGAAATCAGATACGCAGTATTTT
. | TRBJ2-7 | TRBV5-1 | . | CASSPEGFSYEQYF | TGCGCCAGCAGCCCCGAGGGTTTTTCCTACGAGCAGTACTTC
. | TRBJ1-4 | TRBV16 | . | CASSQPPTGEKLFF | TGTGCCAGCAGCCAACCTCCCACAGGGGAAAAACTGTTTTTT